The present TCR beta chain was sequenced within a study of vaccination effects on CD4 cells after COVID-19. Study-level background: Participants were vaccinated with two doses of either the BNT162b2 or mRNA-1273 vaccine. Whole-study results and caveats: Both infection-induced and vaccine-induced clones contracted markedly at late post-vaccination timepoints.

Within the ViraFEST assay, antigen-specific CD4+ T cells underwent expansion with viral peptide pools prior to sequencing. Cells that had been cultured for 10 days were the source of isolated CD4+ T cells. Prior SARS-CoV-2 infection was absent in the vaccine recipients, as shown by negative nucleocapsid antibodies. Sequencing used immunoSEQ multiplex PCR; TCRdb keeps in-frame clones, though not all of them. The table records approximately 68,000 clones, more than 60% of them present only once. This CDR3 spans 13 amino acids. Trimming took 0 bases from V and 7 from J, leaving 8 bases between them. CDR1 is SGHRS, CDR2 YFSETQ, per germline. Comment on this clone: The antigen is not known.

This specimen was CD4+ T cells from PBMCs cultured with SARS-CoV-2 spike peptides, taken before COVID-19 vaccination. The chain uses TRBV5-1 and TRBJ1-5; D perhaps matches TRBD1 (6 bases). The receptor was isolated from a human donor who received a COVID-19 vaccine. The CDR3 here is CASSLVQGQPQHF. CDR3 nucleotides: TGCGCCAGCAGCTTGGTACAGGGCCAGCCCCAGCATTTT.